This T cell receptor beta chain was identified during a study of regulatory dendritic cells for organ transplantation. Points from the study as a whole: Regulatory dendritic cells appeared to expand memory CD8+ clones less than mature ones.

V trimming: 4 bases; J trimming: 10 bases; junction bases outside the gene matches: 7. This CDR3 spans 12 amino acids. CDR1 is SQVTM and CDR2 is ANQGSEA in the germline V gene. To note about this clone: What it recognizes is unknown.

Clones were read by immunoSEQ multiplex PCR, and TCRdb kept only the in-frame ones, dropping some. The data show over 9,000 clones, 89% seen once. Sorted subsets were CFSE-labeled and cultured less than 6 days with allogeneic dendritic cells. Sample: naive CD8+ T cells from blood cultured with dendritic cells. Subset of the sample: CD45RA+ naive T cells. V gene TRBV29-1 combines with J gene TRBJ1-1; TRBD1 aligns across 9 bases. The origin of this receptor is a human donor in good health. CDR3: CSVVTGGGSAFF. The CDR3 bases are TGCAGCGTTGTGACAGGGGGGGGATCAGCTTTCTTT.